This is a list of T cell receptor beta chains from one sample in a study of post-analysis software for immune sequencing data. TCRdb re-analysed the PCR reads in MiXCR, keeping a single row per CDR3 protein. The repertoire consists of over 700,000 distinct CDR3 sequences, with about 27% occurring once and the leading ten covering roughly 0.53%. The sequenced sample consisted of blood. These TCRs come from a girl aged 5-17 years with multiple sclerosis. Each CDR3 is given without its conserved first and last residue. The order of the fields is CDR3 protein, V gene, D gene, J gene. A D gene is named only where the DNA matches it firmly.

CDR3aa: ASRHGLRNTEAF
v_gene: TRBV19
d_gene: .
j_gene: TRBJ1-1

CDR3aa: ASSEQGAGSEQF
v_gene: TRBV2
d_gene: TRBD1
j_gene: TRBJ2-1

CDR3aa: RATRNNEQF
v_gene: TRBV20-1
d_gene: .
j_gene: TRBJ2-1

CDR3aa: ASSQWQGTRYEQF
v_gene: TRBV4-3
d_gene: TRBD2
j_gene: TRBJ2-1

CDR3aa: SARRGARGQPQH
v_gene: TRBV20-1
d_gene: .
j_gene: TRBJ1-5

CDR3aa: ASSRGRFGGSEAF
v_gene: TRBV27
d_gene: .
j_gene: TRBJ1-1

CDR3aa: SALLGTSGSSTDTQY
v_gene: TRBV20-1
d_gene: TRBD2
j_gene: TRBJ2-3

CDR3aa: ASSHGSGQETQY
v_gene: TRBV7-9
d_gene: .
j_gene: .

CDR3aa: SAREGGSNQPQH
v_gene: TRBV29-1
d_gene: .
j_gene: TRBJ1-5

CDR3aa: SARRPGWTGLQETQY
v_gene: TRBV20-1
d_gene: TRBD1
j_gene: TRBJ2-5

CDR3aa: ASTSGARAKSIQY
v_gene: TRBV12-3/TRBV12-4
d_gene: .
j_gene: TRBJ2-4

CDR3aa: ASSLDWGKDTEAF
v_gene: TRBV7-2
d_gene: .
j_gene: TRBJ1-1

CDR3aa: ASSLQLRAEQF
v_gene: TRBV9
d_gene: .
j_gene: TRBJ2-1

CDR3aa: ASSPNGAEAF
v_gene: TRBV6-6
d_gene: .
j_gene: TRBJ1-1

CDR3aa: SARHDREVGEQY
v_gene: TRBV20-1
d_gene: TRBD1
j_gene: TRBJ2-7

CDR3aa: ASSTGHPLGLSEQY
v_gene: TRBV7-9
d_gene: .
j_gene: TRBJ2-7

CDR3aa: ASSPTREAGTQY
v_gene: TRBV28
d_gene: .
j_gene: TRBJ2-5

CDR3aa: SAGDTLSYGYT
v_gene: TRBV20-1
d_gene: .
j_gene: TRBJ1-2

CDR3aa: ASSLSRGRNYGYT
v_gene: TRBV27
d_gene: .
j_gene: TRBJ1-2

CDR3aa: ASSRLAGRQSTQY
v_gene: TRBV6-6
d_gene: TRBD2
j_gene: TRBJ2-3

CDR3aa: ASSLGLAGGGEF
v_gene: TRBV7-2
d_gene: TRBD2
j_gene: TRBJ2-1

CDR3aa: ASSLDPGQGTYEQY
v_gene: TRBV7-2
d_gene: TRBD1
j_gene: TRBJ2-7

CDR3aa: ASSQDVQTSSYNSPLH
v_gene: TRBV4-1
d_gene: .
j_gene: TRBJ1-6

CDR3aa: SVSRLAGVEQY
v_gene: TRBV29-1
d_gene: TRBD2
j_gene: TRBJ2-7

CDR3aa: ASSPITQGPQY
v_gene: TRBV27
d_gene: .
j_gene: TRBJ2-3

CDR3aa: SAPPLRRGPKETQY
v_gene: TRBV20-1
d_gene: .
j_gene: TRBJ2-5

CDR3aa: ASSQDLVGVWSSGANVLT
v_gene: TRBV4-3
d_gene: .
j_gene: TRBJ2-6

CDR3aa: ASSRGLYSGEQY
v_gene: TRBV28
d_gene: .
j_gene: .

CDR3aa: ASSLDRGYSEAF
v_gene: TRBV5-1
d_gene: TRBD1
j_gene: TRBJ1-1

CDR3aa: ASSVARLVSNTGELF
v_gene: TRBV9
d_gene: .
j_gene: TRBJ2-2

CDR3aa: ASSYTPGLEVWGEQF
v_gene: TRBV5-5
d_gene: TRBD2
j_gene: TRBJ2-1

CDR3aa: SAPPGAGANVLT
v_gene: TRBV20-1
d_gene: .
j_gene: TRBJ2-6